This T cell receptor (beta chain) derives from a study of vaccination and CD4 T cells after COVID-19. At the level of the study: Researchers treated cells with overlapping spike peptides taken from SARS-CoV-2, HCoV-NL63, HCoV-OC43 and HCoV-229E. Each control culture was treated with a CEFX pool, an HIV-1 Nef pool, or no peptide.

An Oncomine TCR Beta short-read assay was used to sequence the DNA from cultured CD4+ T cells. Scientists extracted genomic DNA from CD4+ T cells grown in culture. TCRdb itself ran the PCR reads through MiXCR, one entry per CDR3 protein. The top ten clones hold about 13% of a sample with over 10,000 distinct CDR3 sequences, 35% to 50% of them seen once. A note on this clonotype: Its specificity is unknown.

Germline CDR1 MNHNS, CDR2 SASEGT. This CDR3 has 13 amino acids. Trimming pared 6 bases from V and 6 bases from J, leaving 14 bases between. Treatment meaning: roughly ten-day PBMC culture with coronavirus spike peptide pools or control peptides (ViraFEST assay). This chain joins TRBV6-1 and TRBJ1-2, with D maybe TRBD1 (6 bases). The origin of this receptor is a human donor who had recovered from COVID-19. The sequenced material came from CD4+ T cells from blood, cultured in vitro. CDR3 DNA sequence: TGTGCCAGCAGAACTCCGGGACATCATGGCTACACCTTC. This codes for CASRTPGHHGYTF.